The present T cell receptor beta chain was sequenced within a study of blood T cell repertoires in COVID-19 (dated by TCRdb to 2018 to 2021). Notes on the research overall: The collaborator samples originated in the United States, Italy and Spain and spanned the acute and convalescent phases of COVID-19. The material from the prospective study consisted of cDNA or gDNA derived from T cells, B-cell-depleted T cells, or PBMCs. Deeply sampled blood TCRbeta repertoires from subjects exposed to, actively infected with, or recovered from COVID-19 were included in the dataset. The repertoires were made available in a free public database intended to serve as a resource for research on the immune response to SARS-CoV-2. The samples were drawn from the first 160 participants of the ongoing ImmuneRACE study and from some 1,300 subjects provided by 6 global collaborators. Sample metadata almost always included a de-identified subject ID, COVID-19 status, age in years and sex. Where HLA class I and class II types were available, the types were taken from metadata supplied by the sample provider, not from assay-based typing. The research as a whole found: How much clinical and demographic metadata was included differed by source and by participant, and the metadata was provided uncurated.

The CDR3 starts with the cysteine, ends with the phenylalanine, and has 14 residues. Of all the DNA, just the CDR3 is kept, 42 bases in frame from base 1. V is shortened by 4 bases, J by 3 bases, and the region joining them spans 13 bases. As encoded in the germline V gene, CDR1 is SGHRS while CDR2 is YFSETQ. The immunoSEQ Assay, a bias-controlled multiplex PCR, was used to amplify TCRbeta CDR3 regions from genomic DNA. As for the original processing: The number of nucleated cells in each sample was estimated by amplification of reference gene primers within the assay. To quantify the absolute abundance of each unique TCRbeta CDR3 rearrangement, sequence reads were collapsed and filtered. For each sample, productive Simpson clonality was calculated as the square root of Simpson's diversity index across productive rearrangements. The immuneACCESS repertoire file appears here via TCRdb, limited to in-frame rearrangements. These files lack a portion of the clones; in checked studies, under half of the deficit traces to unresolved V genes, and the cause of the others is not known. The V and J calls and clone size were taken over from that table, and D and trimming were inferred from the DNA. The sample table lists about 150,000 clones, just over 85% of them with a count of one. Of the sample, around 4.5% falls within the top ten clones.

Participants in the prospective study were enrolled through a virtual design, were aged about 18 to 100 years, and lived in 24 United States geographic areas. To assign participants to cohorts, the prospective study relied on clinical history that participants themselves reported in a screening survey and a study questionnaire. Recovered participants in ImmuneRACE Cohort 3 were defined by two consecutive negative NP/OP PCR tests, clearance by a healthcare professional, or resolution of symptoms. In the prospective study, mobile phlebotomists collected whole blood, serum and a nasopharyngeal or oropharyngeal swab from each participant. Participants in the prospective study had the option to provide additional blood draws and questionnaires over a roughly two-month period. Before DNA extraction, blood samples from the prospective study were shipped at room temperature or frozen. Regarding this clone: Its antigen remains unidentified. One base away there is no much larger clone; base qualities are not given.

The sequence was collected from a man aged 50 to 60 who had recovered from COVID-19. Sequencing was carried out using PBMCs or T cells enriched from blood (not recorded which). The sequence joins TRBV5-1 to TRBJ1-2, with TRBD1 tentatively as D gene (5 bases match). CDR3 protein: CASSRRDSDYGYTF. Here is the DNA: TGCGCCAGCAGCCGTCGGGACTCAGACTATGGCTACACCTTC.